Sequencing of this T cell receptor beta chain was carried out in a study of blood T cells in healthy people across ages. Caucasian individuals from Russia who were healthy and aged roughly 6 to 95 acted as donors. Using a J-beta primer mix together with a sample-barcoded 5' primer, a second PCR was run for roughly 7 to 12 cycles. Each cDNA molecule was tagged by a template-switch adaptor that had 12 random nucleotides. TCRdb used MiXCR to reprocess the 5' RACE reads, holding one entry per CDR3 protein. Altogether 1.5 million to 2 million distinct CDR3 sequences are present, 49% being singletons, with the ten largest covering 2.1%. Study-level findings and limits: Because sorting was not performed, PBMCs prevented conclusive naive versus antigen-experienced comparison. The long-lived group displayed more naive CD4+ cells, plus higher diversity, than the aged donors did.

The trim removed 0 bases at V and 0 bases at J, leaving 8 bases unmatched. The length of the CDR3 is 19 residues. Per the germline V gene, CDR1 is LGHNA and CDR2 is YNFKEQ. Notes on this clonotype: Its matching antigen is unknown.

The V and J genes are TRBV4-2 and TRBJ2-6, with 7 bases matching TRBD1. Material: blood. The origin of this receptor is a woman aged 40-49 years in good health. CDR3 in amino acids: CASSQDGDRVYSGANVLTF. CDR3 bases: TGTGCCAGCAGCCAAGATGGTGACAGGGTTTACTCTGGGGCCAACGTCCTGACTTTC.